Presented here are 2 T cell receptor beta chains from one specimen sequenced in a study of blood T cell repertoires in COVID-19. TCRdb keeps only in-frame clones here, not all; method: immunoSEQ multiplex PCR. Of about 150,000 clones listed, roughly 84% were seen once; the top ten hold roughly 7%. The sample comprised peripheral blood. The receptors come from a man over 45 with active or convalescent COVID-19.

The chain is built from TRBV4-1 and TRBJ2-6; D is perhaps TRBD1 (6 bases). The V gene's germline CDR1 is MGHRA and CDR2 YSYEKL. The CDR3 runs to 17 residues. V was clipped by 4 bases and J by 2 bases, with 15 bases between them. The CDR3 bases are TGCGCCAGCAGCCTAGAGCTGGGGGCAACTGGGGCCAACGTCCTGACTTTC. Protein product: CASSLELGATGANVLTF.

V usage is TRBV28 and J usage is TRBJ1-1, with D possibly matching TRBD1 (5 bases). V dropped 8 bases and J dropped 3 bases, with 13 bases sitting between them. Germline CDR1 reads MDHEN; CDR2 reads SYDVKM. This CDR3 spans 13 amino acids. CDR3 residues: CASERGGYTEAFF. CDR3 nucleotides: TGTGCCAGCGAGCGGGGCGGGTACACTGAAGCTTTCTTT.